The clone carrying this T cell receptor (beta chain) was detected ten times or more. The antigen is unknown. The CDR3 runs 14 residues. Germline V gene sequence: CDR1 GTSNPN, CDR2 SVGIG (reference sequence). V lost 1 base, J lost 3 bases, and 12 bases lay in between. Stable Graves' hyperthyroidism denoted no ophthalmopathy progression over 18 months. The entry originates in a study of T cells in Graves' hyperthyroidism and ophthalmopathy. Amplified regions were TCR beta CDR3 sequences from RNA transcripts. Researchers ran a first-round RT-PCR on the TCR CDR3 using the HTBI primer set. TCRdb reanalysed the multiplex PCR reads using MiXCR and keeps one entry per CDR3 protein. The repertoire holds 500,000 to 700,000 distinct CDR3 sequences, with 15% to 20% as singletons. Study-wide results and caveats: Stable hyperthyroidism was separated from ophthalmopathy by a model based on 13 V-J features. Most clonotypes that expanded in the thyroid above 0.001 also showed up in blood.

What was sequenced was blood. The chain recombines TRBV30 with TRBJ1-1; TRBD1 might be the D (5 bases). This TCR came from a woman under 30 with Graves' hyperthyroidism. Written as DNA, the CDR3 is TGTGCCTGGAGTGCGGGGGGTTCTGACACTGAAGCTTTCTTT. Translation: CAWSAGGSDTEAFF. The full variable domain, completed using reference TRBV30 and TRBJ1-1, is SQTIHQWPATLVQPVGSPLSLECTVEGTSNPNLYWYRQAAGRGLQLLFYSVGIGQISSEVPQNLSASRPQDRQFILSSKKLLLSDSGFYLCAWSAGGSDTEAFFGQGTRLTVV.